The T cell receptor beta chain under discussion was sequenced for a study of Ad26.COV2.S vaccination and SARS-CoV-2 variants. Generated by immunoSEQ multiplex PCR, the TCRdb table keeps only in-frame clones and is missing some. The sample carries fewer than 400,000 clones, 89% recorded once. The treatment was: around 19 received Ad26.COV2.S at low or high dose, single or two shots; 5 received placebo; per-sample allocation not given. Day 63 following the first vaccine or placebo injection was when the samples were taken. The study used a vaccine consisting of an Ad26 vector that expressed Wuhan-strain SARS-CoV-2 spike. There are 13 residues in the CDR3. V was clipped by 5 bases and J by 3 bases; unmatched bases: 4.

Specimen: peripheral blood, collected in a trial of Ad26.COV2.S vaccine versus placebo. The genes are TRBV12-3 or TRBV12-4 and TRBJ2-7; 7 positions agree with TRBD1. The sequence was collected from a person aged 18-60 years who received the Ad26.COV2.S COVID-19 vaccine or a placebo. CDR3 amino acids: CASSRDRIYEQYF. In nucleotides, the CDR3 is TGTGCCAGCAGTCGGGACAGAATCTACGAGCAGTACTTC.